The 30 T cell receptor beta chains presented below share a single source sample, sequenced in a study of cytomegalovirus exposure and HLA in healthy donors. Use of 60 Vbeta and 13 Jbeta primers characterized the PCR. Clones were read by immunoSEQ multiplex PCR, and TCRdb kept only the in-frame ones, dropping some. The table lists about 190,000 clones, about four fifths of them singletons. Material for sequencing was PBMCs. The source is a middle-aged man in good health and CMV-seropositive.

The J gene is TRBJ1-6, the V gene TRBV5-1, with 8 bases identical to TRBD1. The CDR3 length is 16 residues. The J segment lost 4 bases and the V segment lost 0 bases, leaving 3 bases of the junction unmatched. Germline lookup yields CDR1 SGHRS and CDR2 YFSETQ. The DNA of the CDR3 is TGCGCCAGCAGCTTGGGGACAGGGCTTTATAATTCACCCCTCCACTTT. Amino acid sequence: CASSLGTGLYNSPLHF.

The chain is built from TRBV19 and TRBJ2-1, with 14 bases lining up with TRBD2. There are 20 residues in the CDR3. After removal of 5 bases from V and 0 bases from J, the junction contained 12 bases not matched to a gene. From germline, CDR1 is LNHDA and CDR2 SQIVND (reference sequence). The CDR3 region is CASSPSAGLAGASSYNEQFF. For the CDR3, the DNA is TGTGCCAGTAGTCCCTCGGCGGGACTAGCGGGAGCAAGCTCCTACAATGAGCAGTTCTTC.

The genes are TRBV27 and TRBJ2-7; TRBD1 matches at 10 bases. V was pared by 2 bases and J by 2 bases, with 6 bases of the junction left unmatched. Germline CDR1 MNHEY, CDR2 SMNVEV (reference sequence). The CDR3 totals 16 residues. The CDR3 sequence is CASSLTGQGIPYEQYF. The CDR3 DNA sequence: TGTGCCAGCAGTTTAACGGGACAGGGGATTCCCTACGAGCAGTACTTC.

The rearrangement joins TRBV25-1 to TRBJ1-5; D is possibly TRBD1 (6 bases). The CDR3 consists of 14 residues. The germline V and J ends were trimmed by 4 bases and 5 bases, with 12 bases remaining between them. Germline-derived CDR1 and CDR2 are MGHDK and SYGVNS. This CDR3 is CASSVGGAHQPQHF. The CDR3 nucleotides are TGTGCCAGCAGTGTTGGGGGGGCTCATCAGCCCCAGCATTTT.

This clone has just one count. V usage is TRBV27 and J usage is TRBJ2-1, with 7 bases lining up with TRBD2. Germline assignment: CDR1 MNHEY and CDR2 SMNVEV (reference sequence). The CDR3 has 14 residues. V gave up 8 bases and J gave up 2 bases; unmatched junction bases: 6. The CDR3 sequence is CASGGLSAYNEQFF. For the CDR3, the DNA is TGTGCCAGCGGGGGACTAAGCGCCTACAATGAGCAGTTCTTC.

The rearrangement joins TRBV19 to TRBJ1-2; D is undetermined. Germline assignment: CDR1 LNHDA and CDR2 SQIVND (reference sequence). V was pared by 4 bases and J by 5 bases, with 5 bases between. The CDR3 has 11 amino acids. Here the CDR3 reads CASSTRYGYTF. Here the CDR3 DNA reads TGTGCCAGTAGTACCCGTTATGGCTACACCTTC.

The CDR3 is CASSLDPGQGFYNEQFF. DNA of the CDR3: TGTGCCAGCAGCTTAGACCCGGGACAGGGGTTCTACAATGAGCAGTTCTTC. The chain uses TRBV7-6 and TRBJ2-1, with 10 bases fitting TRBD1. After removal of 1 base from V and 3 bases from J, the junction contained 6 bases not matched to a gene. The germline CDR1 and CDR2 sequences are SGHVS and FNYEAQ. This CDR3 is built from 17 residues. Complete variable domain (other parts from reference TRBV7-6 and TRBJ2-1): GAGVSQSPRYKVTKRGQDVALRCDPISGHVSLYWYRQALGQGPEFLTYFNYEAQQDKSGLPNDRFSAERPEGSISTLTIQRTEQRDSAMYRCASSLDPGQGFYNEQFFGPGTRLTVL.

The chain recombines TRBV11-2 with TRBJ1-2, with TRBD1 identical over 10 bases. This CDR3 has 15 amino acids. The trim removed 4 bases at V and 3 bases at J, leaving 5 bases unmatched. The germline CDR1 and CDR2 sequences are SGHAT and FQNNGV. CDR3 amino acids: CASSSTGGYDYGYTF. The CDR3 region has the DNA TGTGCCAGCAGCTCGACAGGGGGCTATGACTATGGCTACACCTTC.

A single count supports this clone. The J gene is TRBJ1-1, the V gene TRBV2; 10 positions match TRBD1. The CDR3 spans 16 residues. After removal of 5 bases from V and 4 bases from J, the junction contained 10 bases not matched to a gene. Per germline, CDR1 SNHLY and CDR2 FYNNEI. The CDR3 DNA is TGTGCCAGCAGTAGGGACAGGGGTGGTTGGGGCACTGAAGCTTTCTTT. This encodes CASSRDRGGWGTEAFF.

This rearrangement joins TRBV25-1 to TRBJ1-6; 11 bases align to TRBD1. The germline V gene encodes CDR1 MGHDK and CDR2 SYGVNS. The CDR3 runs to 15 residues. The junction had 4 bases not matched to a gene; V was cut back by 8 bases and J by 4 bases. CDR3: CASAGTGGYNSPLHF. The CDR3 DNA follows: TGTGCCAGCGCTGGGACAGGGGGGTATAATTCACCCCTCCACTTT.

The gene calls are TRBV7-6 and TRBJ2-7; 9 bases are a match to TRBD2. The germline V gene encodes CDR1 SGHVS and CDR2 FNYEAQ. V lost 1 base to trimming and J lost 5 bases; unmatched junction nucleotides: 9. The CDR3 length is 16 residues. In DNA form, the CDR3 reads TGTGCCAGCAGCTTAGTAGCTAGCGGGATCGACAACGAGCAGTACTTC. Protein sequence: CASSLVASGIDNEQYF.

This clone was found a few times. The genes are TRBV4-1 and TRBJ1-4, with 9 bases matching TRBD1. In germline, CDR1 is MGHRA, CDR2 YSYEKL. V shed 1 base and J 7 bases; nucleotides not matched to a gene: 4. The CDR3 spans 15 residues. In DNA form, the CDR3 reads TGCGCCAGCAGCCAAGGTGGGACAGGGTCTGAAAAACTGTTTTTT. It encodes CASSQGGTGSEKLFF.

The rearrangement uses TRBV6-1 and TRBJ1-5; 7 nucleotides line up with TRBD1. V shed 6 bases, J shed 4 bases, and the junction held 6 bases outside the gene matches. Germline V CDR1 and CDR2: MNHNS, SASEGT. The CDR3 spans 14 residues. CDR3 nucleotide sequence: TGTGCCAGCAGAGCAGGACAGGAGAATCAGCCCCAGCATTTT. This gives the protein CASRAGQENQPQHF.

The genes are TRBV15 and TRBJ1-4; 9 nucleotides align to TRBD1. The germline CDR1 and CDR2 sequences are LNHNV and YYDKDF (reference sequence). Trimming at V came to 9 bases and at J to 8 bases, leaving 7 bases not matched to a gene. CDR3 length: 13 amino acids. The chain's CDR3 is CATTGGAHEKLFF. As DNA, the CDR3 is TGTGCCACAACAGGGGGCGCCCACGAAAAACTGTTTTTT. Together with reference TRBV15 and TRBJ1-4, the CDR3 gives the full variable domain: DAMVIQNPRYQVTQFGKPVTLSCSQTLNHNVMYWYQQKSSQAPKLLFHYYDKDFNNEADTPDNFQSRRPNTSFCFLDIRSPGLGDTAMYLCATTGGAHEKLFFGSGTQLSVL.

The CDR3 sequence: CATSFWTGEISTGELFF. CDR3 nucleotides: TGTGCCACCAGCTTCTGGACAGGGGAGATTTCCACCGGGGAGCTGTTTTTT. The chain carries TRBV15 and TRBJ2-2; 9 nucleotides align to TRBD1. Germline V gene sequence: CDR1 LNHNV, CDR2 YYDKDF (reference sequence). The J segment lost 4 bases and the V segment lost 5 bases, leaving 11 bases of the junction unmatched. This CDR3 comprises 17 residues.

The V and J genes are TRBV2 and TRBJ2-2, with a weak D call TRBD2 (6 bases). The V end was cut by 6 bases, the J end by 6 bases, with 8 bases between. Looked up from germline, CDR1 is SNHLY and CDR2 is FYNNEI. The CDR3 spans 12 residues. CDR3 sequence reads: CASSRGSGELFF. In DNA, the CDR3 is TGTGCCAGCAGCCGGGGGTCCGGGGAGCTGTTTTTT.

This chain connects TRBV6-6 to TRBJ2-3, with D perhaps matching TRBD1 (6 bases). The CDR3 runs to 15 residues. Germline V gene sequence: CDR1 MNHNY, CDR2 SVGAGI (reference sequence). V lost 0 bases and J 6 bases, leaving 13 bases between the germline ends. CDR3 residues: CASSYSEAQGDTQYF. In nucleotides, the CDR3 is TGTGCCAGCAGTTACTCGGAGGCTCAGGGGGATACGCAGTATTTT.

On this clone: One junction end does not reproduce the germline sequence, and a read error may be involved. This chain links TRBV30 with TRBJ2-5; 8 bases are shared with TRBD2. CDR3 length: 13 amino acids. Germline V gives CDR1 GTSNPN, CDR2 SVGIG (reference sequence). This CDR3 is CAWSVTGGGRLNF. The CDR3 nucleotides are TGTGCCTGGAGTGTAACGGGAGGCGGGAGGCTAAACTTC.

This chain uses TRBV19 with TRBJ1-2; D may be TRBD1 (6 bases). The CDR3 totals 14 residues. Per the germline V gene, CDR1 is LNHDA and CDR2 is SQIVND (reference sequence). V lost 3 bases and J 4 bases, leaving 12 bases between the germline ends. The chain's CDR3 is CASSIGRGAYGYTF. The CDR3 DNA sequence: TGTGCCAGTAGTATCGGCAGGGGTGCCTATGGCTACACCTTC.

This CDR3 reads CASSLGQGEFF. The CDR3 nucleotides read TGTGCCAGCAGCCTGGGACAGGGGGAGTTCTTC. The V gene is TRBV2, the J gene TRBJ2-1; 11 positions agree with TRBD1. Germline V gene data show CDR1 as SNHLY and CDR2 as FYNNEI. After removal of 6 bases from V and 14 bases from J, the junction contained 3 bases not matched to a gene. This CDR3 contains 11 residues.

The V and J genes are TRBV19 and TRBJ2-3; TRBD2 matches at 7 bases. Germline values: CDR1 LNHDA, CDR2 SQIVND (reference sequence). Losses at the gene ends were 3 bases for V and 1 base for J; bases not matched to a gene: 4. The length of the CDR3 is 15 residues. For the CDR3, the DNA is TGTGCCAGTAGTATCCCCGCGGGAGGCACAGATACGCAGTATTTT. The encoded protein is CASSIPAGGTDTQYF.

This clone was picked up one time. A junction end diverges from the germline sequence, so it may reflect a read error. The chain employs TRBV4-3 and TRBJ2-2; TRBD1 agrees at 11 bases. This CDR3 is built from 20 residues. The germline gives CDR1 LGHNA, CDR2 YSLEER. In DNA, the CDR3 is TGCGCCAGCAGTCAAGATTTACCGGGACAGGGGGACCCAAGGTCCGGGGAGCTGTTTTTT. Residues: CASSQDLPGQGDPRSGELFF.

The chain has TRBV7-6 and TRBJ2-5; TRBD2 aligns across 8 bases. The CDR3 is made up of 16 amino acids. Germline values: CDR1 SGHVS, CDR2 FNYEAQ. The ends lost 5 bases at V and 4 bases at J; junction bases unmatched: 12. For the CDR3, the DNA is TGTGCCAGCAGCCCTGGGGAAGCGGGAGTGGGAGAGACCCAGTACTTC. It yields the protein CASSPGEAGVGETQYF.

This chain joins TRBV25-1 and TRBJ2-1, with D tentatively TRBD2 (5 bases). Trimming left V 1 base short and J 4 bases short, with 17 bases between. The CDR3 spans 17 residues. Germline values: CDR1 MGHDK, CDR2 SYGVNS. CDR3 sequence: CASSELEGRLGYNEQFF. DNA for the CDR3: TGTGCCAGCAGTGAATTAGAGGGCAGGCTTGGGTACAATGAGCAGTTCTTC. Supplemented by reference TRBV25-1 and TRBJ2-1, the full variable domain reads EADIYQTPRYLVIGTGKKITLECSQTMGHDKMYWYQQDPGMELHLIHYSYGVNSTEKGDLSSESTVSRIRTEHFPLTLESARPSHTSQYLCASSELEGRLGYNEQFFGPGTRLTVL.

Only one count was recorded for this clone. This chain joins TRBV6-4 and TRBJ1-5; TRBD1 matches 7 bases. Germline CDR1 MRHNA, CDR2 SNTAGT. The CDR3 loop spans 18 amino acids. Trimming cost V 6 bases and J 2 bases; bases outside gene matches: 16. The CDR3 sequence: CASRDMDSGGTCNQPQHF. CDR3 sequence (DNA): TGTGCCAGCAGAGATATGGACTCAGGGGGTACTTGCAATCAGCCCCAGCATTTT.

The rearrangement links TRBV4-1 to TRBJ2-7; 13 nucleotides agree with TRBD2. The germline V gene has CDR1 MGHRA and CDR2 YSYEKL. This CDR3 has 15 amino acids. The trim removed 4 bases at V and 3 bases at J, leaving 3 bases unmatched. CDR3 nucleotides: TGCGCCAGCAGCCCCAGGACTAGCGGGAGCTACGAGCAGTACTTC. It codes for CASSPRTSGSYEQYF.

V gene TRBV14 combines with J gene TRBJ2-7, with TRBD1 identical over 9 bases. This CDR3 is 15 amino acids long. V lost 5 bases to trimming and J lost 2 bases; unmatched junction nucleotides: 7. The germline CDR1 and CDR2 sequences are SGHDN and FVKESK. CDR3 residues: CASSGGQGLTYEQYF. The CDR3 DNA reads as TGTGCCAGCAGCGGGGGACAGGGCTTAACCTACGAGCAGTACTTC.

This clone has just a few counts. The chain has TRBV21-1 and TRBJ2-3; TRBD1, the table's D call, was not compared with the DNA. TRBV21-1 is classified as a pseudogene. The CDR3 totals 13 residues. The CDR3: CASRGQAEHTQYF. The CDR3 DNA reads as TGTGCCAGCAGGGGACAGGCTGAACATACGCAGTATTTT.

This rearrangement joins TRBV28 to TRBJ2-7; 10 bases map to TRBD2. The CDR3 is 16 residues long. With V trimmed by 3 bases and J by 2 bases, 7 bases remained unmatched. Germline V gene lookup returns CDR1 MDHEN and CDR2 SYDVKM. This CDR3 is CASSFPLLAGTYEQYF. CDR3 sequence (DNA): TGTGCCAGCAGTTTTCCCTTACTAGCGGGGACCTACGAGCAGTACTTC. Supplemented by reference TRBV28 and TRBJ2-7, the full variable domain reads DVKVTQSSRYLVKRTGEKVFLECVQDMDHENMFWYRQDPGLGLRLIYFSYDVKMKEKGDIPEGYSVSREKKERFSLILESASTNQTSMYLCASSFPLLAGTYEQYFGPGTRLTVT.

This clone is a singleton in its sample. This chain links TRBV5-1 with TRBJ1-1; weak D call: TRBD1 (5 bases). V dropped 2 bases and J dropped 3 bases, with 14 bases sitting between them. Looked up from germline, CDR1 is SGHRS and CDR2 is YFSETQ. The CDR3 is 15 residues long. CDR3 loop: CASSFRWGVDTEAFF. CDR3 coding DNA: TGCGCCAGCAGCTTCAGATGGGGGGTGGACACTGAAGCTTTCTTT.